This is a list of T cell receptor beta chains from one sample in a study of read filtering for tumor transcriptome and immune sequencing. TCRdb independently ran MiXCR on the reads; one entry per CDR3 protein. The table shows tens of thousands of distinct CDR3 sequences, with approximately 18% occurring only once. Material: a population of CD138-negative cells sorted from bone marrow. The receptors originated from a donor at least 40 years old with multiple myeloma. Both conserved end residues are part of each CDR3. A D gene is named only where the DNA matches it firmly. Clone size appears in some rows only: once, few, many, or a class for an expanded clone.

. | many | TRBJ1-5 | TRBV25-1 | CASSETGINQPQHF | TGTGCCAGCAGTGAGACAGGAATCAATCAGCCCCAGCATTTT
TRBD1 | many | TRBJ1-5 | TRBV11-2 | CASSLDSAGGNQPQHF | TGTGCCAGCAGCTTAGATAGCGCAGGGGGGAATCAGCCCCAGCATTTT
. | . | TRBJ2-1 | TRBV12-3/TRBV12-4 | CASNSLRGGSYNEQFF | TGCGCCAGCAATTCTCTTAGGGGGGGCTCCTACAATGAGCAGTTCTTC
TRBD2 | many | TRBJ2-5 | TRBV11-2 | CASNVLGAGETQYF | TGTGCCAGCAACGTACTGGGAGCGGGGGAGACCCAGTACTTC
. | many | TRBJ2-7 | TRBV5-1 | CASSFETGTYEQYF | TGCGCCAGCAGCTTTGAGACAGGTACCTACGAGCAGTACTTC
. | many | TRBJ2-7 | TRBV5-5 | CASSLEASYEQYF | TGTGCCAGCAGCTTGGAGGCCTCCTACGAGCAGTACTTC
TRBD1 | many | TRBJ1-4 | TRBV4-1 | CASSQEGTGVEKLFF | TGCGCCAGCAGCCAGGAAGGGACAGGGGTTGAAAAACTGTTTTTT
TRBD2 | many | TRBJ2-7 | TRBV10-1 | CASSEPLAGEGEQYF | TGCGCCAGCAGTGAACCACTAGCGGGAGAGGGCGAGCAGTACTTC
. | many | TRBJ2-7 | TRBV28 | CASRTGYYEQYF | TGTGCCAGCAGAACAGGGTACTACGAGCAGTACTTC
. | many | TRBJ2-2 | TRBV6-5 | CATRDRWLGANTGELFF | TGTGCCACCCGAGATCGGTGGCTCGGGGCGAACACCGGGGAGCTGTTTTTT
. | many | TRBJ1-1 | TRBV6-6 | CASSYRAQHTEAFF | TGTGCCAGCAGTTACAGGGCGCAACACACTGAAGCTTTCTTT
. | many | TRBJ2-3 | TRBV29-1 | CSVEPVVRREGADTQYF | TGCAGCGTTGAACCGGTCGTTAGGAGGGAGGGGGCAGATACGCAGTATTTT
. | many | TRBJ2-5 | TRBV12-3/TRBV12-4 | CASSSFRETQYF | TGTGCCAGCAGTTCTTTTCGGGAGACCCAGTACTTC
. | many | TRBJ2-1 | TRBV28 | CASSPPPPDEQFF | TGTGCCAGCAGTCCCCCACCGCCGGATGAGCAGTTCTTC
TRBD1 | . | TRBJ1-5 | TRBV7-2 | CASSSRGLVNQPQHF | TGTGCCAGCAGCTCCAGGGGGCTTGTAAATCAGCCCCAGCATTTT
. | many | TRBJ2-7 | TRBV5-6 | CASSWDRYEQYF | TGTGCCAGCAGCTGGGACCGTTACGAGCAGTACTTC
. | many | TRBJ2-7 | TRBV6-2/TRBV6-3 | CASSSRGMGYEQYF | TGTGCCAGCAGTTCCAGGGGAATGGGCTACGAGCAGTACTTC
TRBD1 | many | TRBJ2-1 | TRBV7-2 | CASSLTRTGPNEQFF | TGTGCCAGCAGCTTAACCAGGACAGGACCCAATGAGCAGTTCTTC
. | many | TRBJ2-1 | TRBV11-2 | CASSLEPRRNEQFF | TGTGCCAGCAGCTTAGAGCCAAGAAGGAATGAGCAGTTCTTC
TRBD1 | many | TRBJ2-7 | TRBV7-9 | CASSYPGQGGYEQYF | TGTGCCAGCAGCTACCCGGGACAGGGGGGGTACGAGCAGTACTTC
TRBD1 | . | TRBJ2-1 | TRBV29-1 | CSVSGQRHNEQSF | TGCAGCGTGTCGGGACAGCGCCACAATGAGCAGTCCTTC
. | many | TRBJ2-2 | TRBV12-5 | CASGLVVGANTGELFF | TGTGCTAGTGGTTTGGTAGTCGGCGCGAACACCGGGGAGCTGTTTTTT
TRBD2 | . | TRBJ2-5 | TRBV7-9 | CASSLSGLAGEETQYF | TGTGCCAGCAGCTTATCGGGACTAGCGGGAGAAGAGACCCAGTACTTC
. | many | TRBJ2-5 | TRBV11-2 | CASSLFLSQETQYF | TGTGCCAGCAGCTTATTCCTGTCCCAAGAGACCCAGTACTTC
. | . | TRBJ1-3 | TRBV20-1 | CSSAGTASGNTIYF | TGCAGTTCGGCCGGGACTGCCTCTGGAAACACCATATATTTT
TRBD2 | many | TRBJ2-7 | TRBV7-2 | CASSLGGSGTHPYEQYF | TGTGCCAGCAGCTTAGGTGGTAGCGGGACCCACCCTTACGAGCAGTACTTC
. | few | TRBJ2-7 | TRBV6-2/TRBV6-3 | CASSYSAGTQTYEQYF | TGTGCCAGCAGTTACTCGGCCGGGACTCAGACTTACGAGCAGTACTTC
TRBD1 | many | TRBJ2-5 | TRBV29-1 | CSVHAASGGDGTQYF | TGCAGCGTCCACGCCGCCTCAGGGGGCGATGGGACCCAGTACTTC
TRBD2 | many | TRBJ2-1 | TRBV15 | CATSREREMHEQFF | TGTGCCACCTCCAGAGAGCGGGAGATGCATGAGCAGTTCTTC
. | many | TRBJ2-3 | TRBV7-9 | CASSLGAGDTQYF | TGTGCCAGCAGCCTGGGGGCAGGAGATACGCAGTATTTT
TRBD2 | many | TRBJ2-7 | TRBV5-1 | CASTAIAGAYEQYF | TGCGCCAGCACGGCGATAGCGGGGGCCTACGAGCAGTACTTC